The rows below give T cell receptor beta chains drawn from one sample of a study of early T cells in non-severe SARS-CoV-2 infection. Each CDR3 protein gets one entry after TCRdb re-called the 5' RACE reads with MiXCR. This sample yields around 50,000 distinct CDR3 sequences, of which roughly 6.5% are seen a single time; under 5% belongs to the top ten. The sample was whole blood. All receptors come from an adult who was a healthcare worker with PCR-confirmed SARS-CoV-2 infection or an uninfected control (not recorded which). Each CDR3 is given with its conserved first and last residue. D genes are given only for firm matches. Some rows have no size entry. The others give once, few or many, or a class for an expanded clone.

CDR3nt | CDR3aa | v_gene | abundance | j_gene | d_gene
TGTGCCAGCAGTTACCCCGGGAAGCGCTATGAGCAGTTCTTC | CASSYPGKRYEQFF | TRBV6-5 | many | TRBJ2-1 | .
TGTGCCAGCAGGTTATCTATGGAGCGCGCCGGGGAGCTGTTTTTT | CASRLSMERAGELFF | TRBV7-2 | . | TRBJ2-2 | .
TGTGCCAGCAGCTTAGGGCCGGGGGTGAACTATGGCTACACCTTC | CASSLGPGVNYGYTF | TRBV11-2 | . | TRBJ1-2 | .
TGTGCCAGCAGCTCCGGAGGCGGGGCCAACTACGAGCAGTACTTC | CASSSGGGANYEQYF | TRBV13 | many | TRBJ2-7 | .
TGTGCCAGCAGCCGACAGGGGAAACGTTATGGCTACACCTTC | CASSRQGKRYGYTF | TRBV28 | many | TRBJ1-2 | TRBD1
TGTGCCAGCAGACCGGGACTAGCCAACACCGGGGAGCTGTTTTTT | CASRPGLANTGELFF | TRBV5-5 | few | TRBJ2-2 | TRBD2
TGTGCCAGCAGTACGCGGACAGGTGTCTATGGCTACACCTTC | CASSTRTGVYGYTF | TRBV27 | . | TRBJ1-2 | TRBD1
TGCAGTGCAACCCGGGACAGGAACACTGAAGCTTTCTTT | CSATRDRNTEAFF | TRBV20-1 | . | TRBJ1-1 | TRBD1
TGTGCCAGCTCACCATTGGGGACTAGCGGGGTCCTACTGGGCAATGAGCAGTTCTTC | CASSPLGTSGVLLGNEQFF | TRBV18 | few | TRBJ2-1 | TRBD2
TGCAGTGCTACGGGGTTATCGTACCAAGAGACCCAGTACTTC | CSATGLSYQETQYF | TRBV20-1 | many | TRBJ2-5 | .
TGTGCCAGCTCACCCGGACAGGGAGAGACCCAGTACTTC | CASSPGQGETQYF | TRBV18 | few | TRBJ2-5 | TRBD1
TGCGCCAGCTCCTATGGGGGCGGTGGCACTGAAGCTTTCTTT | CASSYGGGGTEAFF | TRBV5-1 | . | TRBJ1-1 | .
TGTGCCAGCAGCTGGGGGGTTTCAGGCCGTACTCTTTACGAGCAGTACTTC | CASSWGVSGRTLYEQYF | TRBV5-6 | many | TRBJ2-7 | .
TGTGCCAGCAGTTACGCCGGGGGTGATAATTCACCCCTCCACTTT | CASSYAGGDNSPLHF | TRBV6-6 | many | TRBJ1-6 | .
TGTGCCAGCAGCTTATTCGGCGGGGGTTACAATGAGCAGTTCTTC | CASSLFGGGYNEQFF | TRBV7-6 | many | TRBJ2-1 | TRBD2
TGCAGTGCTAGGCGTCCCGGGGTAGCGGGGGACTACGAGCAGTACTTC | CSARRPGVAGDYEQYF | TRBV20-1 | . | TRBJ2-7 | TRBD2
TGTGCCAGCAGCTTCAGCCCTGGCCACGAGCAGTACTTC | CASSFSPGHEQYF | TRBV7-2 | many | TRBJ2-7 | .
TGTGCCAGCAGTTACTCTTTAATTGACGTCAAAGAGCAGTACTTC | CASSYSLIDVKEQYF | TRBV6-2/TRBV6-3 | many | TRBJ2-7 | .
TGTGCCAGCAGTGCTGAGACAGACTCCTACGAGCAGTACTTC | CASSAETDSYEQYF | TRBV6-4 | many | TRBJ2-7 | .
TGTGCCAGCAGGCCCAGCGGAACCGGGACAGACTTCACCGGGGAGCTGTTTTTT | CASRPSGTGTDFTGELFF | TRBV11-2 | . | TRBJ2-2 | TRBD1
TGTGCCTGCCCCTGGGAGGGGATTGGATATGGCTACACCTTC | CACPWEGIGYGYTF | TRBV30 | many | TRBJ1-2 | .
TGTGCCAGCAGTTACTCGAATGGGGTGAACACTGAAGCTTTCTTT | CASSYSNGVNTEAFF | TRBV6-5 | . | TRBJ1-1 | .
TGTGCCAGCAGGAGGCGGAGAGTTGATGGCTACACCTTC | CASRRRRVDGYTF | TRBV2 | many | TRBJ1-2 | .
TGTGCCAGCACCCTCCCCATCCTAAACACCGGGGAGCTGTTTTTT | CASTLPILNTGELFF | TRBV7-8 | many | TRBJ2-2 | .
TGCAGTGCTAGAGGCGGGACCATGAACACTGAAGCTTTCTTT | CSARGGTMNTEAFF | TRBV20-1 | many | TRBJ1-1 | .
TGTGCCAGCAGCCCGGTTCGGGCAGATACGCAGTATTTT | CASSPVRADTQYF | TRBV3-1 | many | TRBJ2-3 | .
TGTGCCAGCAGCCTACCCCGACTAGCGGGGGATACGCAGTATTTT | CASSLPRLAGDTQYF | TRBV7-2 | many | TRBJ2-3 | TRBD2
TGTGCCAGCAGCCAAGGTTGGGGGATCGGTGAAAAACTGTTTTTT | CASSQGWGIGEKLFF | TRBV14 | many | TRBJ1-4 | .
TGTGCCAGCAGCCGGGACAGGGGGGCAGATACGCAGTATTTT | CASSRDRGADTQYF | TRBV7-2 | . | TRBJ2-3 | TRBD1
TGCAGTGCTAGAGATCTCAGGGGAGGCTCTGGAAACACCATATATTTT | CSARDLRGGSGNTIYF | TRBV20-1 | . | TRBJ1-3 | .
TGTGCCAGCCGACACCGGGACCGAGTATCCGGGGAGCTGTTTTTT | CASRHRDRVSGELFF | TRBV6-1 | . | TRBJ2-2 | .
TGTGCCAGCAGTGCCCTAGGGAGATACACTGAAGCTTTCTTT | CASSALGRYTEAFF | TRBV12-3/TRBV12-4 | . | TRBJ1-1 | .
TGTGCCAGCAGCTTAGACAGGGGAGGCAATCAGCCCCAGCATTTT | CASSLDRGGNQPQHF | TRBV7-9 | . | TRBJ1-5 | TRBD1
TGCGCCAGCAGCTTGGAAGGGGCGACCACTGAAGCTTTCTTT | CASSLEGATTEAFF | TRBV5-1 | . | TRBJ1-1 | .
TGCAGTGCCGAACTAGCGGGGTTTCCTGGAGAGCAGTACTTC | CSAELAGFPGEQYF | TRBV20-1 | . | TRBJ2-7 | TRBD2
TGTGCCAGCAGCTTAAGATCCGCCGCTTCTGGCTACACCTTC | CASSLRSAASGYTF | TRBV7-2 | many | TRBJ1-2 | .
TGTGCCAGCAGCTTAGTCGGGTCGTCTAGCGAGCAGTACTTC | CASSLVGSSSEQYF | TRBV11-2 | few | TRBJ2-7 | .
TGTGCCAGCAGCCATCGGACCTCTCGGAACACCATATATTTT | CASSHRTSRNTIYF | TRBV14 | many | TRBJ1-3 | .
TGTGCCAGCAGCACCAACTGGAGACAGAACACTGAAGCTTTCTTT | CASSTNWRQNTEAFF | TRBV7-9 | many | TRBJ1-1 | .
TGTGCCAGCAGCCTTACTAGCGGCACCTACAATGAGCAGTTCTTC | CASSLTSGTYNEQFF | TRBV12-3/TRBV12-4 | many | TRBJ2-1 | TRBD2
TGTGCCAGCTCACCGGCAGGGCCCAACTATGGCTACACCTTC | CASSPAGPNYGYTF | TRBV18 | many | TRBJ1-2 | .
TGCGCCAGCAGCTTCAGGGCGGGCCTCTCCTACAATGAGCAGTTCTTC | CASSFRAGLSYNEQFF | TRBV5-1 | many | TRBJ2-1 | .
TGTGCCAGCTCACCTACACGGGACAGGGGCAATGAGCAGTTCTTC | CASSPTRDRGNEQFF | TRBV18 | many | TRBJ2-1 | TRBD1
TGTGCCAGCAGTCGAGAGAACACCGGGGAGCTGTTTTTT | CASSRENTGELFF | TRBV11-3 | few | TRBJ2-2 | .
TGTGCCAGCAGTTACTCGACAGGGTTAAATAATTCACCCCTCCACTTT | CASSYSTGLNNSPLHF | TRBV6-2/TRBV6-3 | many | TRBJ1-6 | TRBD1
TGTGCCAGCATGCTGGGGACAGCCAATCAGCCCCAGCATTTT | CASMLGTANQPQHF | TRBV28 | many | TRBJ1-5 | TRBD1
TGTGCCAGTAGTATTTTAGCGGGGGCCTCCTACAATGAGCAGTTCTTC | CASSILAGASYNEQFF | TRBV19 | . | TRBJ2-1 | TRBD2
TGTGCCAGCTCACCGGGGACAGGCACCAATCAGCCCCAGCATTTT | CASSPGTGTNQPQHF | TRBV18 | many | TRBJ1-5 | TRBD1
TGTGCCAGCAGTTACACCACTGGACAGGGGTTCAATGAGCAGTTCTTC | CASSYTTGQGFNEQFF | TRBV6-6 | many | TRBJ2-1 | TRBD1
TGTGCCAGCAGTCTTGGGGGGTATAGCAATCAGCCCCAGCATTTT | CASSLGGYSNQPQHF | TRBV6-5 | once | TRBJ1-5 | .
TGTGCCAGCAGACAGGGGGCCCGAGCTTCCTACAATGAGCAGTTCTTC | CASRQGARASYNEQFF | TRBV12-3/TRBV12-4 | many | TRBJ2-1 | TRBD1
TGTGCCAGCAGCGGGGGAGGGCAGCGGCAGCCCCAGCATTTT | CASSGGGQRQPQHF | TRBV5-6 | many | TRBJ1-5 | .